This TCR beta chain originates from a study of cytomegalovirus exposure and HLA in healthy donors. Study in general: A subsequent analysis stated that the 100 to 150 validation repertoires were run on the same platform as the 600 to 750 first-cohort repertoires.

Study results and caveats: According to the study, roughly 160 TCR beta chains were cytomegalovirus-associated. It was reported that the classifier diagnosed cytomegalovirus status with high specificity and sensitivity in both the original and validation cohorts.

The CDR3 is 11 amino acids. The V and J ends lost 0 bases and 8 bases respectively, with 4 bases between them. Germline CDR1 and CDR2: MNHNY and SVGAGI (reference sequence). With respect to this clone: What it binds is not known.

This table comes from immunoSEQ multiplex PCR, and its TCRdb copy is limited to in-frame clones, with some not included. Among 70,000 or so clones listed, 94% were seen once. The donors belonged to the roughly 110-subject validation cohort, separate from the roughly 700-subject first cohort. The TCR comes from a man aged 18-30 years in good health and CMV-seropositive. The sequenced material came from PBMCs. The rearrangement uses TRBV6-6 and TRBJ2-5; no clear D gene. CDR3 DNA sequence: TGTGCCAGCAGTTACTCCAGTACCCAGTACTTC. It translates to CASSYSSTQYF.